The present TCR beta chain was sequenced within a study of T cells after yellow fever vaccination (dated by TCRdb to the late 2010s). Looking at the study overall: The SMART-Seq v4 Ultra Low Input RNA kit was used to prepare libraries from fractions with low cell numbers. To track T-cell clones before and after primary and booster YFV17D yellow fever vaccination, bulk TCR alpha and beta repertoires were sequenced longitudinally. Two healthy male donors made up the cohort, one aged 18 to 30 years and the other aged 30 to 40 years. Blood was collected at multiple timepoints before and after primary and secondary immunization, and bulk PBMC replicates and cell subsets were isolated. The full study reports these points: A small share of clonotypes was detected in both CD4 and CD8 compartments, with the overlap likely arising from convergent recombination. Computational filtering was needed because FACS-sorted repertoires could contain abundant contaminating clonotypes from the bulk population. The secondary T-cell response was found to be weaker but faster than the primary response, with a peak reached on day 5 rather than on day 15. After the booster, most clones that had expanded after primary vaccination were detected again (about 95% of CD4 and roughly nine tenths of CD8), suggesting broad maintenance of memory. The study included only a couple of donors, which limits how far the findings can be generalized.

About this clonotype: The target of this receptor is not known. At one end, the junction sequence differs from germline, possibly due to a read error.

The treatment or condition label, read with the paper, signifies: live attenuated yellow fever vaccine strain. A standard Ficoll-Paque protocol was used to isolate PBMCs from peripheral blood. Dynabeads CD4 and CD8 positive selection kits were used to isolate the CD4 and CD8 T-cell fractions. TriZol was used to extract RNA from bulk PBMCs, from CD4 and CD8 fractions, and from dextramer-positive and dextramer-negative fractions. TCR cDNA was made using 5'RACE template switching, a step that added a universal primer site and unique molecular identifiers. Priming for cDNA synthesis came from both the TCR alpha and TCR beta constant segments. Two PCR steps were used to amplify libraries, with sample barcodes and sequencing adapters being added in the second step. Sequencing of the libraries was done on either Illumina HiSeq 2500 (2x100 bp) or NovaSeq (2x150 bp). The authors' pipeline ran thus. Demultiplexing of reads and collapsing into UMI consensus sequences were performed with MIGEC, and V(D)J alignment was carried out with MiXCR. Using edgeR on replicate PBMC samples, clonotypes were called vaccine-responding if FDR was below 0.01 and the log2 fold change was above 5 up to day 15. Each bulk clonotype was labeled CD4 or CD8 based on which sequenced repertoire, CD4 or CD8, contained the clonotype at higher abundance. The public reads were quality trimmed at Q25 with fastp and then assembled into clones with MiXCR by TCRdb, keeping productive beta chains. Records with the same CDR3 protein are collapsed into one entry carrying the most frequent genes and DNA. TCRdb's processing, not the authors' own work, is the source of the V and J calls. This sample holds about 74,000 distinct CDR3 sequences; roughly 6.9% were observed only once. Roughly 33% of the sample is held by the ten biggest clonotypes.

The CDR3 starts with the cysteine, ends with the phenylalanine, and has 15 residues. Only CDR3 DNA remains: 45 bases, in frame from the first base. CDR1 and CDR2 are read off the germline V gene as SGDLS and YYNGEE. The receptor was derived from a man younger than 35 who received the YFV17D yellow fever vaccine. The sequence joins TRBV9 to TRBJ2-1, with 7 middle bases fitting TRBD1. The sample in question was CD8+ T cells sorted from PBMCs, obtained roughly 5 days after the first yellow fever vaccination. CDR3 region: CASSVRTGLSNEQLF. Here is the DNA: TGTGCCAGCAGCGTCCGGACAGGTCTTTCCAATGAGCAGCTCTTC.